Below, 20 T cell receptor beta chains from the same sample are listed, as sequenced in a study of beta chain features in type 1 diabetes. Reverse transcription of all isolated RNA meant that expressed TCRB transcripts were sequenced. TCRdb keeps only in-frame clones here, not all; method: immunoSEQ multiplex PCR. The table has about 360,000 clones, approximately 12% seen once; the top ten hold 0.017%. The sequencing input was naive CD4+ T cells from blood. The source of these receptors is a man younger than 35 in good health.

This clone appeared a few times. The chain carries TRBV15 and TRBJ1-1, with D tentatively TRBD1 (6 bases). This CDR3 region has 13 residues. The V gene's germline CDR1 is LNHNV and CDR2 YYDKDF (reference sequence). V gave up 7 bases and J gave up 0 bases, with 9 bases separating them. CDR3 amino acids: CATKGDMNTEAFF. CDR3 sequence (DNA): TGTGCCACCAAGGGGGACATGAACACTGAAGCTTTCTTT.

This clone was counted between two and nine times. The chain links TRBV5-4 to TRBJ2-3; tentative D call: TRBD1 (6 bases). Trimming removed 2 bases at V and 4 bases at J, with 17 bases between. CDR1 and CDR2 (germline): SGHNT, YYREEE (reference sequence). This CDR3 contains 16 residues. The CDR3 loop is CASSLGTQSSSDTQYF. For the CDR3, the DNA is TGTGCCAGCAGCTTAGGGACACAAAGCTCGTCAGATACGCAGTATTTT.

The chain is built from TRBV2 and TRBJ2-7; D is possibly TRBD1 (6 bases). Germline values: CDR1 SNHLY, CDR2 FYNNEI. The ends were cut back, 6 bases at V and 4 bases at J, with 16 bases in the middle. The CDR3 totals 14 residues. Here the CDR3 reads CASRNRVVVYEQYF. The CDR3 region has the DNA TGTGCCAGCAGAAACAGGGTGGTGGTGTACGAGCAGTACTTC.

The V gene is TRBV10-3, the J gene TRBJ1-1, with D perhaps matching TRBD1 (5 bases). There are 13 residues in the CDR3. V shed 7 bases and J shed 3 bases, with 12 bases lying between them. Germline assignment: CDR1 ENHRY and CDR2 SYGVKD. CDR3 in DNA: TGTGCCATCATAAAGACGGGGGACACTGAAGCTTTCTTT. Its translation is CAIIKTGDTEAFF.

This sequence joins TRBV5-1 and TRBJ2-1; possible D gene TRBD2, 6 bases. Germline CDR1 is SGHRS and CDR2 is YFSETQ. Between the trimmed V and J ends, which lost 7 bases and 6 bases, there was a span of 20 bases. This CDR3 has 15 residues. As DNA, the CDR3 is TGCGCCAGCGGATCGACTAGACCCTCAAGCAATGAGCAGTTCTTC. Amino acids: CASGSTRPSSNEQFF.

This clone has a handful of counts. J is TRBJ1-2 and V is TRBV19, with TRBD1 matching 7 bases. The J segment lost 4 bases and the V segment lost 5 bases, leaving 4 bases of the junction unmatched. Germline V gene data show CDR1 as LNHDA and CDR2 as SQIVND (reference sequence). This CDR3 contains 13 residues. This chain's CDR3 is CASSPAGGYGYTF. The CDR3 bases are TGTGCCAGTAGTCCCGCAGGGGGCTATGGCTACACCTTC.

The chain combines TRBV29-1 with TRBJ1-2; D perhaps matches TRBD1 (5 bases). V was pared by 0 bases and J by 5 bases, with 10 bases between. The CDR3 loop spans 13 amino acids. Germline CDR1 SQVTM, CDR2 ANQGSEA. For the CDR3, the DNA is TGCAGCGTTGAAGAGGGGACTGGGTATGGCTACACCTTC. Translation gives CSVEEGTGYGYTF.

This chain links TRBV7-2 with TRBJ2-3; 16 bases align to TRBD2. V shed 6 bases, J shed 1 base, and the junction held 4 bases outside the gene matches. The CDR3 consists of 17 residues. Germline V CDR1 and CDR2: SGHTA, FQGNSA. As DNA, the CDR3 is TGTGCCAGCAGGGGACTAGCGGGGGGGCTTGGCACAGATACGCAGTATTTT. It translates to CASRGLAGGLGTDTQYF. The variable domain in full, with the rest retrieved from reference TRBV7-2 and TRBJ2-3, is GAGVSQSPSNKVTEKGKDVELRCDPISGHTALYWYRQSLGQGLEFLIYFQGNSAPDKSGLPSDRFSAERTGGSVSTLTIQRTQQEDSAVYLCASRGLAGGLGTDTQYFGPGTRLTVL.

Details on this clone: A read error may account for a junction end that differs from germline. The V and J genes are TRBV4-2 and TRBJ1-2; 7 bases agree with TRBD1. Germline loops: CDR1 LGHNA, CDR2 YNFKEQ. This CDR3 comprises 14 residues. The CDR3 region is CASSQDSNTRTGDF. For the CDR3, the DNA is TGTGCCAGCAGCCAGGATTCGAACACACGGACAGGCGACTTC.

This clone was counted only a few times. The V and J genes are TRBV5-6 and TRBJ2-7, with 8 positions matching TRBD1. The ends lost 0 bases at V and 4 bases at J; junction bases unmatched: 6. The CDR3 has 15 amino acids. In germline, CDR1 is SGHDT, CDR2 YYEEEE. DNA for the CDR3: TGTGCCAGCAGCTTGGCAGGGGGCGCGAATTACGAGCAGTACTTC. Residues: CASSLAGGANYEQYF.

This clone appeared a few times. This chain connects TRBV6-5 to TRBJ2-7; no definite D call. V was pared by 8 bases and J by 0 bases, with 8 bases between. Germline assignment: CDR1 MNHEY and CDR2 SVGAGI. This CDR3 has 12 residues. The CDR3 region is CASQDSSYEQYF. The CDR3 DNA reads TGTGCCAGCCAGGATAGCTCCTACGAGCAGTACTTC.

The rearrangement links TRBV5-1 to TRBJ2-7; 7 bases line up with TRBD2. Germline loops: CDR1 SGHRS, CDR2 YFSETQ. The CDR3 length is 15 residues. V was pared by 4 bases and J by 4 bases, with 11 bases of the junction left unmatched. The CDR3 region has the DNA TGCGCCAGCAGCCCTAGACCAGCGGGAAATTACGAGCAGTACTTC. This codes for CASSPRPAGNYEQYF. Full variable domain (missing parts from reference TRBV5-1 and TRBJ2-7): KAGVTQTPRYLIKTRGQQVTLSCSPISGHRSVSWYQQTPGQGLQFLFEYFSETQRNKGNFPGRFSGRQFSNSRSEMNVSTLELGDSALYLCASSPRPAGNYEQYFGPGTRLTVT.

V and J are TRBV9 and TRBJ2-1; TRBD2 aligns across 10 bases. V shed 1 base, J shed 6 bases, and the junction held 13 bases outside the gene matches. The CDR3 spans 18 residues. The germline V gene encodes CDR1 SGDLS and CDR2 YYNGEE. This chain's CDR3 is CASSVTLAGGLTGNEQFF. The CDR3 region has the DNA TGTGCCAGCAGCGTAACTTTAGCGGGGGGCCTCACCGGCAATGAGCAGTTCTTC. Variable domain in full (rest from reference TRBV9 and TRBJ2-1): DSGVTQTPKHLITATGQRVTLRCSPRSGDLSVYWYQQSLDQGLQFLIQYYNGEERAKGNILERFSAQQFPDLHSELNLSSLELGDSALYFCASSVTLAGGLTGNEQFFGPGTRLTVL.

This clone has at least ten counts. J is TRBJ2-7 and V is TRBV29-1; D perhaps matches TRBD2 (6 bases). Germline CDR1 and CDR2: SQVTM and ANQGSEA. This CDR3 has 13 residues. Trimming pared 5 bases from V and 5 bases from J, leaving 16 bases between. This CDR3 is CSVRDHGGNEQYF. The CDR3, as DNA: TGCAGCGTTCGGGACCACGGAGGGAACGAGCAGTACTTC.

The DNA of the CDR3 is TGTGCCAGCAGCTTCAGAAGTCAGCCCCAGCATTTT. Its translation: CASSFRSQPQHF. The J gene is TRBJ1-5, the V gene TRBV5-8; D gene unclear. Trimming took 2 bases from V and 6 from J, leaving 6 bases between them. There are 12 residues in the CDR3. From germline, CDR1 is SGHTS and CDR2 YDEGEE.

The V and J genes are TRBV7-3 and TRBJ2-1, with TRBD1 as a possible D gene (5 bases). The CDR3 sequence is 14 residues long. Trimming stripped 5 bases from V and 9 bases from J, with 17 bases between. The germline V gene encodes CDR1 SGHTA and CDR2 FQGTGA. The CDR3 spells CASSPVLTVTEQFF. In nucleotides, the CDR3 is TGTGCCAGCAGCCCCGTCCTGACAGTTACTGAGCAGTTCTTC.

The table lists this clone with a few counts. The chain joins TRBV30 to TRBJ2-6; D gene unclear. The CDR3 covers 15 residues. CDR1 is GTSNPN, CDR2 SVGIG, per germline (reference sequence). V lost 0 bases and J 1 base, leaving 7 bases between the germline ends. CDR3 bases: TGTGCCTGGAGTGTACTTGCTTCTGGGGCCAACGTCCTGACTTTC. As protein: CAWSVLASGANVLTF. Variable domain in full (rest from reference TRBV30 and TRBJ2-6): SQTIHQWPATLVQPVGSPLSLECTVEGTSNPNLYWYRQAAGRGLQLLFYSVGIGQISSEVPQNLSASRPQDRQFILSSKKLLLSDSGFYLCAWSVLASGANVLTFGAGSRLTVL.

The rearrangement uses TRBV9 and TRBJ2-1, with unresolved D. V was shortened by 3 bases and J by 9 bases, with 7 bases between the two germline ends. Germline CDR1 reads SGDLS; CDR2 reads YYNGEE. CDR3 length: 11 residues. CDR3 residues: CASSAYSEQFF. CDR3 sequence (DNA): TGTGCCAGCAGCGCCTACTCTGAGCAGTTCTTC.

In its sample, this clone was seen a few times. The chain has TRBV7-2 and TRBJ1-2, with D perhaps matching TRBD1 (5 bases). The germline CDR1 and CDR2 sequences are SGHTA and FQGNSA. V lost 5 bases and J lost 2, with 15 bases in between. This CDR3 is 15 amino acids long. For the CDR3, the DNA is TGTGCCAGCAGCGCCTTGTTAGGGGCGAACTATGGCTACACCTTC. Encoded protein: CASSALLGANYGYTF. Based on the CDR3 plus reference TRBV7-2 and TRBJ1-2, the full variable domain is GAGVSQSPSNKVTEKGKDVELRCDPISGHTALYWYRQSLGQGLEFLIYFQGNSAPDKSGLPSDRFSAERTGGSVSTLTIQRTQQEDSAVYLCASSALLGANYGYTFGSGTRLTVV.

The gene calls are TRBV7-2 and TRBJ1-5; 7 nucleotides line up with TRBD1. CDR3 length: 15 residues. V trimming: 1 base; J trimming: 8 bases; junction bases outside the gene matches: 8. Per the germline V gene, CDR1 is SGHTA and CDR2 is FQGNSA. The CDR3 bases are TGTGCCAGCAGCTTAGATCCAGGGGGATTGGAGCCCCAGCATTTT. Translation: CASSLDPGGLEPQHF.